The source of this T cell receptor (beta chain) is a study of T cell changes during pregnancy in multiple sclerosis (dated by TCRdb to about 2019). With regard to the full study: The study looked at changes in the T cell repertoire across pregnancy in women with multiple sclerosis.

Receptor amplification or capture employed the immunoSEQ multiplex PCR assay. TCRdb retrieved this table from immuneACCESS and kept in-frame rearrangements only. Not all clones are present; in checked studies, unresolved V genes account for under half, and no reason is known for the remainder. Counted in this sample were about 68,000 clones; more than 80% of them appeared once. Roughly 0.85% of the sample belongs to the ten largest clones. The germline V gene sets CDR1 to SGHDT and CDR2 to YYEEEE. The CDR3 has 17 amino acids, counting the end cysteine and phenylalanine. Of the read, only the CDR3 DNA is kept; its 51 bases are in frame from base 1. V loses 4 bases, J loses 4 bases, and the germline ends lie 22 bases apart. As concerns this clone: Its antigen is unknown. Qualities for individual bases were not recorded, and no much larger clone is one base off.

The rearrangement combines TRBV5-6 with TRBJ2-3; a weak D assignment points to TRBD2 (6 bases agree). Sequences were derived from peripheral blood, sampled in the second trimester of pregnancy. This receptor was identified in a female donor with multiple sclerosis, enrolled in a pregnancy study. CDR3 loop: CASSRKPRGQSPDTQYF. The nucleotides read TGTGCCAGCAGCCGTAAACCGCGGGGCCAGAGTCCAGATACGCAGTATTTT.